The clone carrying this T cell receptor beta chain was seen many times. Germline-derived CDR1 and CDR2 are KGHDR and SFDVKD. The CDR3 runs to 11 residues. Trimming took off 1 base at V and 8 bases at J, with 4 bases between the two ends. The data derive from a study of human T cells and chemical hapten exposure. Time point indicated: patch test 1, 2 weeks after DPC sensitization. Treatment in this sample: therapeutic diphenylcyclopropenone sensitization with weekly scalp DPC. The library attached unique molecular identifiers to individual cDNA molecules. MiXCR was run by TCRdb on the RACE reads, yielding one entry per CDR3 protein. The sample yields about 99,000 distinct CDR3 sequences, roughly an eighth seen once.

Specimen: whole blood, collected in connection with sensitization to the hapten diphenylcyclopropenone (DPC). This chain links TRBV24-1 with TRBJ1-2; the D is unclear. The receptor was isolated from a woman aged 35 to 49 with alopecia areata. Some clones in this sample may be carry-over from other donors' samples. Written as DNA, the CDR3 is TGTGCCACCAGTGATTTTGAAGGCTACACCTTC. Amino acids: CATSDFEGYTF.